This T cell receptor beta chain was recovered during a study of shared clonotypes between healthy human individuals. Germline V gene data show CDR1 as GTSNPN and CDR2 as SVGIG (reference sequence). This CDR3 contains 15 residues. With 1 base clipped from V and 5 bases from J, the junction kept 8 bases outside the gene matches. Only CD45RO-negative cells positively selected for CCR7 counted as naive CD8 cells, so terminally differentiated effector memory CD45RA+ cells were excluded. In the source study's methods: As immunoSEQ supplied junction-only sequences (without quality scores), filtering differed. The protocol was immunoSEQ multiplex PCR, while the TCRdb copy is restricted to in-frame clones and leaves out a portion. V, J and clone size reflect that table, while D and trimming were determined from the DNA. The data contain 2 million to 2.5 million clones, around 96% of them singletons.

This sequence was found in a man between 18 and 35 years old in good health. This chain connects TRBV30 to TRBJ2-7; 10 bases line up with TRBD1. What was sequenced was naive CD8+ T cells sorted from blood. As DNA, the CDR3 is TGTGCCTGGAGTGGAACCTCCGGGACAGGGGACGAGCAGTACTTC. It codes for CAWSGTSGTGDEQYF.